Each of the 18 T cell receptor beta chains below was sequenced from the same sample in a study of blood T cells in healthy people across ages. Through a sample-barcoded 5' primer and a J-beta primer mix, a second PCR was run for roughly 6 to 12 cycles. TCRdb used MiXCR to reprocess the 5' RACE reads, holding one entry per CDR3 protein. The table shows roughly 2 million distinct CDR3 sequences, with roughly 50% occurring only once. Sequenced: blood. The source is a woman in her thirties or forties in good health.

The chain carries TRBV6-2 or TRBV6-3 and TRBJ1-5; D unclear. Germline V gene data show CDR1 as MNHEY and CDR2 as SVGEGT. V gave up 6 bases and J gave up 1 base, with 13 bases separating them. CDR3 length: 15 residues. CDR3 DNA: TGTGCCAGCAGATTCCAGCATTTGAGCAATCAGCCCCAGCATTTT. Translating gives CASRFQHLSNQPQHF.

V usage is TRBV6-6 and J usage is TRBJ2-7; 11 bases are shared with TRBD1. J gave up 3 bases and V 3 bases, and 4 bases lay outside the gene matches. This CDR3 has 15 amino acids. CDR1 and CDR2 (germline): MNHNY, SVGAGI (reference sequence). The CDR3 coding sequence is TGTGCCAGCAGTTATCGGACAGGGGGCCACTACGAGCAGTACTTC. It translates to CASSYRTGGHYEQYF.

Of note for this clonotype: A clone one base away is much larger, so this may be a read error. The chain is built from TRBV7-2 and TRBJ1-1; 9 bases line up with TRBD1. CDR1 and CDR2 from the germline V gene are SGHTA and FQGNSA. The CDR3 runs 15 residues. Germline trimming cut 5 bases from V and 4 bases from J; bases unmatched to any gene: 8. The CDR3 region is CTSSPLGTGSTEAFF. As DNA, the CDR3 is TGTACCAGCAGCCCCCTCGGGACAGGGAGCACTGAAGCTTTCTTT.

This clonotype was seen repeatedly, ten times or more. The chain combines TRBV27 with TRBJ2-4; either TRBD1 or TRBD2 may fit D (7 bases each). Trimming removed 4 bases from V and 6 bases from J, with 13 bases in between. Per the germline V gene, CDR1 is MNHEY and CDR2 is SMNVEV (reference sequence). The CDR3 totals 14 residues. The CDR3 DNA reads TGTGCCAGCAGTTCCCAGGGGGGGGGAAACATTCAGTACTTC. Amino acid sequence: CASSSQGGGNIQYF.

This rearrangement joins TRBV5-1 to TRBJ2-4, with D possibly TRBD1 on 5 matching bases. The CDR3 has 18 residues. CDR1 and CDR2 (germline): SGHRS, YFSETQ. The V end lost 5 bases, the J end lost 1 base, and 22 bases lay between the germline ends. The CDR3 coding sequence is TGCGCCAGCAGTGATCCTGGGGCCCCGAACCAGGCCAAAAACATTCAGTACTTC. Amino acid sequence: CASSDPGAPNQAKNIQYF.

The chain employs TRBV6-2 or TRBV6-3 and TRBJ2-7; D remains unclear. Germline V gene lookup returns CDR1 MNHEY and CDR2 SVGEGT. V gave up 6 bases and J gave up 0 bases, with 15 bases separating them. This CDR3 contains 15 residues. The CDR3 sequence: CASSQHNGPSYEQYF. The CDR3 DNA reads as TGTGCCAGCAGCCAGCACAACGGACCCTCCTACGAGCAGTACTTC.

This rearrangement joins TRBV4-1 to TRBJ1-4, with no clear D. Per the germline V gene, CDR1 is MGHRA and CDR2 is YSYEKL. V was clipped by 2 bases and J by 8 bases, with 12 bases between them. There are 14 residues in the CDR3. DNA of the CDR3: TGCGCCAGCAGCCAATCACAGAATCGAGAAAAACTGTTTTTT. Encoded protein: CASSQSQNREKLFF.

This clonotype was observed a few times. The rearrangement joins TRBV9 to TRBJ2-3; TRBD2 matches at 9 bases. The CDR3 is 19 residues long. The V gene's germline CDR1 is SGDLS and CDR2 YYNGEE. The V gene end was trimmed by 3 bases and the J gene end by 4 bases; junction bases not matched to a gene: 18. CDR3 sequence: CASSAGAGGTMAAADTQYF. In DNA, the CDR3 is TGTGCCAGCAGCGCGGGAGCGGGGGGAACTATGGCTGCTGCAGATACGCAGTATTTT.

This clonotype was seen only a few times. A read error may account for a junction end that differs from germline. The chain is built from TRBV5-1 and TRBJ1-4; TRBD1 matches at 9 bases. The CDR3 is 14 amino acids. Germline-derived CDR1 and CDR2 are SGHRS and YFSETQ. The CDR3 spells CAGSLDRGDEKLFF. In nucleotides, the CDR3 is TGCGCCGGCAGCTTGGACAGGGGAGATGAAAAACTGTTTTTT.

This clonotype was picked up one time. One end of the junction varies from germline; a read error may be responsible. J is TRBJ2-7 and V is TRBV5-1; maybe TRBD2 (6 bases). Looked up from germline, CDR1 is SGHRS and CDR2 is YFSETQ. The CDR3 length is 16 residues. The CDR3 sequence is CVSSLEWGTPDYEQYF. The CDR3 region has the DNA TGCGTCAGCAGCTTGGAGTGGGGGACTCCGGACTACGAGCAGTACTTC.

This clonotype has just a few counts. This chain links TRBV29-1 with TRBJ1-2; maybe TRBD1 (5 bases). Trimming removed 0 bases from V and 4 bases from J, with 12 bases in between. Germline CDR1 and CDR2: SQVTM and ANQGSEA. CDR3 length: 14 amino acids. In DNA form, the CDR3 reads TGCAGCGTTGAAGATCCGGGGCAGATCTATGGCTACACCTTC. This gives the protein CSVEDPGQIYGYTF.

This chain connects TRBV6-6 to TRBJ1-1; 9 bases agree with TRBD1. This CDR3 comprises 14 residues. V shed 6 bases and J 3 bases; nucleotides not matched to a gene: 5. CDR1 and CDR2 (germline): MNHNY, SVGAGI (reference sequence). CDR3 DNA sequence: TGTGCCAGCAGCTACAGGGGGCACGACACTGAAGCTTTCTTT. This codes for CASSYRGHDTEAFF.

The chain joins TRBV4-3 to TRBJ2-6; 9 bases line up with TRBD1. V was pared by 0 bases and J by 1 base, with 4 bases of the junction left unmatched. The CDR3 runs to 18 residues. Germline CDR1 reads LGHNA; CDR2 reads YSLEER. This CDR3 reads CASSQDGQGTSGANVLTF. The CDR3 nucleotides read TGCGCCAGCAGCCAAGACGGACAGGGGACTTCTGGGGCCAACGTCCTGACTTTC.

The chain couples TRBV7-9 to TRBJ1-4; possibly TRBD1 for D (6 bases). CDR1 is SEHNR and CDR2 is FQNEAQ in the germline V gene (reference sequence). The germline V and J ends were trimmed by 5 bases and 8 bases, with 15 bases remaining between them. This CDR3 is 14 amino acids long. The CDR3 nucleotides read TGTGCCAGCAGCCTAGGACAGTCGCAGGAAAAACTGTTTTTT. Translating it yields CASSLGQSQEKLFF.

Only a few counts were recorded for this clonotype. This rearrangement joins TRBV4-2 to TRBJ2-5; D may match TRBD1 or TRBD2 (5 bases each). The germline V gene has CDR1 LGHNA and CDR2 YNFKEQ. The V end was cut by 0 bases, the J end by 2 bases, with 10 bases between. CDR3 size: 15 residues. The CDR3 protein is CASSQDFGAQETQYF. Here the CDR3 DNA reads TGTGCCAGCAGCCAAGACTTCGGGGCTCAAGAGACCCAGTACTTC.

The chain combines TRBV5-6 with TRBJ2-5, with a tentative D call TRBD2 (7 bases). Germline V gene sequence: CDR1 SGHDT, CDR2 YYEEEE. V was trimmed by 1 base and J by 2 bases, leaving 15 bases between them. The length of the CDR3 is 16 residues. Written as DNA, the CDR3 is TGTGCCAGCAGCTTGATATCGGCGGGGGCACAAGAGACCCAGTACTTC. Protein: CASSLISAGAQETQYF.

This chain connects TRBV9 to TRBJ2-5; TRBD1 is a possible D gene (5 bases). Trimming took 2 bases from V and 1 from J, leaving 9 bases between them. Germline assignment: CDR1 SGDLS and CDR2 YYNGEE. CDR3 length: 14 amino acids. The CDR3 sequence is CASSVTTAQETQYF. DNA for the CDR3: TGTGCCAGCAGCGTGACGACAGCCCAAGAGACCCAGTACTTC.

The sample holds many counts of this clonotype. This sequence joins TRBV15 and TRBJ2-3; D gene ambiguous. The CDR3 spans 13 residues. Trimming left V 1 base short and J 1 base short, with 3 bases between. Germline CDR1 reads LNHNV; CDR2 reads YYDKDF (reference sequence). In DNA form, the CDR3 reads TGTGCCACCAGCAGAGGAGGCACAGATACGCAGTATTTT. The encoded protein is CATSRGGTDTQYF. Full variable domain (missing parts from reference TRBV15 and TRBJ2-3): DAMVIQNPRYQVTQFGKPVTLSCSQTLNHNVMYWYQQKSSQAPKLLFHYYDKDFNNEADTPDNFQSRRPNTSFCFLDIRSPGLGDTAMYLCATSRGGTDTQYFGPGTRLTVL.